This T cell receptor (beta chain) was found in a study of T cells after yellow fever vaccination. Study overall: In the case of low-cell-number fractions, SMART-Seq v4 Ultra Low Input was used for preparation.

Each CDR3 protein gets one entry after TCRdb re-called the 5' RACE reads with MiXCR. Of 140,000 to 150,000 distinct CDR3 sequences in the sample, under 7% were seen once. The CDR3 spans 15 residues. Germline-derived CDR1 and CDR2 are SGDLS and YYNGEE. Study outcomes and limitations: Post-booster reappearance was seen for most primary-vaccination clones (96% CD4, around 88% CD8).

About this clonotype itself: Its antigen is currently unknown. This may come from a read error, since a much larger clone is one base off.

Sequenced here: CD4+ T cells sorted from PBMCs, sampled 10 days after the yellow fever booster vaccination. The TCR sequence derives from a young man who received the YFV17D yellow fever vaccine. The V gene is TRBV9, the J gene TRBJ1-5; 10 nucleotides agree with TRBD1. The CDR3 bases are TGTGCCTGCAGCGCGACAGGGGGCGAGAATCAGCCCCAGCATTTT. Its protein is CACSATGGENQPQHF.